This T cell receptor beta chain came from a study of cytomegalovirus exposure and HLA in healthy donors. Study findings and constraints: Reported results showed that the classifier diagnosed cytomegalovirus status with high specificity and sensitivity. One variant, a missense change in DCLRE1C, was linked in a later analysis to TCR beta V- and J-gene trimming.

60 Vbeta and 13 Jbeta primers were used in PCR. TCRdb's copy holds only in-frame clones and misses some; the assay was immunoSEQ multiplex PCR. The sample holds 81,000 or so clones, roughly 75% seen once. This clone was detected a few times. Antigen specificity is unknown. Trimming at V came to 1 base and at J to 3 bases, leaving 11 bases not matched to a gene. The CDR3 covers 18 residues. Per the germline V gene, CDR1 is SGHRS and CDR2 is YFSETQ. Sequenced: PBMCs. The rearrangement joins TRBV5-1 to TRBJ2-2, with 8 bases fitting TRBD1. This receptor was taken from a man in his sixties in good health and CMV-seronegative. The DNA of the CDR3 is TGCGCCAGCAGCTTGCCCCTCAGGGGGCGGATCGACACCGGGGAGCTGTTTTTT. Translated: CASSLPLRGRIDTGELFF.